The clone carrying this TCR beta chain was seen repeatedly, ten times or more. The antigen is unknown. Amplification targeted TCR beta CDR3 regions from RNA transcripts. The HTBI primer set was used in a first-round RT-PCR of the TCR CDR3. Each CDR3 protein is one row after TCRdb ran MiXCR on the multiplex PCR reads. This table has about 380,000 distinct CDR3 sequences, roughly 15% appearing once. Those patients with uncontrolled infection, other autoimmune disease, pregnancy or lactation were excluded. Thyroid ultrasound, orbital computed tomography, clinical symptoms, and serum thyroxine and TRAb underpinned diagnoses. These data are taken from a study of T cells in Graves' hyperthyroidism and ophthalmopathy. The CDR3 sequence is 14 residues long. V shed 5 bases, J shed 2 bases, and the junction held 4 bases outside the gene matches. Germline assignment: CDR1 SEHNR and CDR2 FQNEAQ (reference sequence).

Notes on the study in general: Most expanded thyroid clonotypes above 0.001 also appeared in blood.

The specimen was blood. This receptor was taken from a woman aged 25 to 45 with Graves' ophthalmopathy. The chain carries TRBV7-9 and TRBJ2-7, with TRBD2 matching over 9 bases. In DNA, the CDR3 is TGTGCCAGCAGCCCGGGACTAGCTCCCTACGAGCAGTACTTC. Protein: CASSPGLAPYEQYF.